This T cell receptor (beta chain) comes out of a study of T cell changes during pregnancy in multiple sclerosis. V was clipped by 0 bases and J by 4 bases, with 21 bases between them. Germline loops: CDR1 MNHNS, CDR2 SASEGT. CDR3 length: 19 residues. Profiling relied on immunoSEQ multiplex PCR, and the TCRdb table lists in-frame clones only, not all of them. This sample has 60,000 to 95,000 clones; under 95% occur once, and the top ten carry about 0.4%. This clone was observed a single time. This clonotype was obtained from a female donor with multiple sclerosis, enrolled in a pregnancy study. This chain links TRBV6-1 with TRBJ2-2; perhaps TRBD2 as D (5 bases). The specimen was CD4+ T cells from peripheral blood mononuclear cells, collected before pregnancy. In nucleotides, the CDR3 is TGTGCCAGCAGTGAAGCGAGGGCCGGACGTGGCAGGAGCACCGGGGAGCTGTTTTTT. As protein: CASSEARAGRGRSTGELFF.